The entry that follows covers one T cell receptor (beta chain) sequence. This sample was taken from a study of blood T cell repertoires in COVID-19. Overall study context: PBMCs, B-cell-depleted T cells, or T cells provided the cDNA or gDNA that made up the material.

The germline CDR1 and CDR2 sequences are LGHDT and YNNKEL (reference sequence). This CDR3 comprises 15 residues. V was clipped by 4 bases and J by 7 bases; unmatched bases: 8. Clones were read by immunoSEQ multiplex PCR, and TCRdb kept only the in-frame ones, dropping some. The repertoire consists of 95,000 to 150,000 clones, with 84% occurring once and the leading ten covering roughly 4%. The sample taken for sequencing was PBMCs or T cells enriched from blood (not recorded which). This rearrangement joins TRBV3-1 (or the pseudogene TRBV3-2) to TRBJ2-2; 8 bases fit TRBD1. The clonotype originates from a woman in her 30s who had recovered from COVID-19. The CDR3 DNA reads as TGTGCCAGCAGCCCCGGACAGGGTAGGATCGGGGAGCTGTTTTTT. This translates into CASSPGQGRIGELFF.